Detailed here is one T cell receptor (beta chain). Antigen: not known. Germline CDR1 is SGHRS and CDR2 is YFSETQ. This CDR3 spans 17 amino acids. Trimming shortened V by 1 base and J by 2 bases, and 18 bases separated the two germline ends. The entry originates in a study of T cell responses to AZD1222 COVID-19 vaccine. Study-level results: The span of vaccine-associated CD4 TCRs extended across spike, with dominance at 160-218 and 743-854. The study found Spike-specific TCR breadth and depth rose after two AZD1222 doses. Females made up more of the donors, who were largely white British, and clonal diversity may have come out too low. Seropositivity was recorded at baseline in only six AZD1222 recipients.

Libraries were prepared by immunoSEQ multiplex PCR; TCRdb keeps only in-frame clonotypes and omits some of them. The data hold some 130,000 clones, with 91% observed a single time. This TCR was sampled from an adult in good health. The V call is TRBV5-1, the J call TRBJ1-2; D may be TRBD1 (5 bases). The sample consisted of peripheral blood, taken on day 0 of AZD1222 vaccination. The CDR3: CASSLRAGTGLNYGYTF. The CDR3 DNA sequence: TGCGCCAGCAGCTTGAGGGCCGGGACGGGTTTAAACTATGGCTACACCTTC.